This TCR beta chain came from a study of shared clonotypes between healthy human individuals. Looking at the study overall: CD8 memory received one plate per donor, CD8 naive two, CD4 memory three and CD4 naive three.

Produced via immunoSEQ multiplex PCR; TCRdb's table is partial and in-frame only. The sample consists of about 2.3 million clones, approximately 95% of them appearing once. V lost 1 base and J 4 bases, leaving 7 bases between the germline ends. Germline V gene sequence: CDR1 SGHTA, CDR2 FQGNSA. The CDR3 covers 13 residues. The clonotype originates from a man younger than 30 in good health. Some clones in this sample may be carry-over from other donors' samples. The V call is TRBV7-2, the J call TRBJ1-2; D unclear. Material for sequencing was naive CD4+ T cells from PBMCs. Subset described: CD45RA+ positively selected. The CDR3 here is CASSLDWGYGYTF. The CDR3 nucleotides read TGTGCCAGCAGCTTAGATTGGGGCTATGGCTACACCTTC.